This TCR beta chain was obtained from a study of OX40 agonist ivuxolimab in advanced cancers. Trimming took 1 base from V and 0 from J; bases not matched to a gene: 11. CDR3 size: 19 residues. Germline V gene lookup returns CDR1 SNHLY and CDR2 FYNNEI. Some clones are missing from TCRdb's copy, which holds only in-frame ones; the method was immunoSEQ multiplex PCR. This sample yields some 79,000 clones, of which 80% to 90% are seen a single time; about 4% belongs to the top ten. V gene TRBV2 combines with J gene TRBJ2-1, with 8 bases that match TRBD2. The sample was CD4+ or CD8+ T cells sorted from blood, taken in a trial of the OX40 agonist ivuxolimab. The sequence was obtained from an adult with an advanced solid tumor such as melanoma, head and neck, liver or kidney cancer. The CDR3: CASSEVASGLRSSYNEQFF. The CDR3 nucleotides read TGTGCCAGCAGTGAAGTTGCTAGCGGGCTTCGCAGCTCCTACAATGAGCAGTTCTTC.